This TCR beta chain is from a study of CD8+ T cells in alopecia areata (dated 2018 in TCRdb). Some background on the complete study: The treated patients took part in an open-label pilot trial in which moderate-to-severe alopecia areata was treated with oral tofacitinib at 5 to 10 mg twice daily. Patients on tofacitinib were biopsied at baseline and after 4 and 24 weeks of treatment, and several of the patients also had a later scalp biopsy. In both human patients and the C3H/HeJ mouse model, the study applied high-throughput TCRbeta sequencing to look at T cell clonal expansion in alopecia areata. Human TCRbeta sequencing covered scalp tissue and sorted CD4+ and CD8+ peripheral blood T cells from patchy and totalis/universalis alopecia areata patients and healthy controls. Tofacitinib was given for 6 to 18 months, followed by 6 months of follow-up off drug to assess delayed response and recurrence. Clonality in the scalp was compared among normal scalp (n=4), patchy alopecia areata scalp (n=8), and alopecia totalis/universalis scalp (n=8). The RNA source kit depended on sample type: the PAXgene miRNA kit for fixed scalp, the miRNeasy kit for PBMCs, and the RNeasy kit for mouse skin. The SALT score, which quantifies the percentage of affected scalp surface area, was used to measure disease severity in treated patients. TCRbeta CDR3 regions were amplified by immunoSEQ multiplex PCR with 35 Vbeta forward and 13 Jbeta reverse primers.

Comments on this clone: It has no known antigen specificity. Per-base quality was not reported, and no clone a single base away is much larger than it.

Results and caveats for the whole study, not just this receptor: Scalp clonality and the number of expanded CD8+ clones among the top 100 scalp clones were significantly decreased by tofacitinib. Unlike mouse skin, where gammadelta T cells dominate, normal human skin contains resident alphabeta T cells that get sequenced too, which complicates analysis of the scalp TCR repertoire. Compared with normal scalp, lesional scalp, particularly in alopecia totalis/universalis, had higher clonality and more expanded CD8+ clones, which suggests antigenic drive. TCR sequences shared between patients were less clear than in mice, possibly partly because of HLA diversity in the patient population. Because the treated cohort was small and had only one nonresponder, larger studies are needed to examine links between baseline CD8+ expansion and response. During tofacitinib treatment, many expanded lesional clones stuck around in both scalp and blood, and this persistence may partly explain why relapse happens after treatment is stopped.

The time point label of this sample denotes: less than 30 weeks on oral tofacitinib. What the treatment or condition label conveys for this sample: oral pan-JAK inhibitor, 5-10 mg twice daily. Lesional scalp punch biopsies and peripheral blood were obtained from alopecia areata patients. PBMCs were isolated by density centrifugation and stained for CD3, CD4 and CD8, after which CD4+ and CD8+ T cells were sorted on a FACSAria. Libraries were made using the immunoSEQ multiplex PCR assay. To provide template for TCR sequencing, every sample had RNA extracted and reverse transcribed into cDNA. SuperScript III was used for first-strand cDNA synthesis, primed with a 2:1 mix of oligo-dT and random hexamers. Amplification bias was assessed with a synthetic immune receptor repertoire, and residual bias was removed computationally. The study's processing was this. Raw reads were preprocessed to remove errors, and CDR3 was defined by IMGT conventions from the conserved cysteine to phenylalanine. Clonality was computed by normalizing Shannon entropy by log2 of the number of productive unique TCRs and subtracting the result from 1. Scalp TCRbeta sequences were cross-referenced with sorted blood CD4 and CD8 repertoires so that the CD4 or CD8 identity of scalp clones could be inferred. TCRdb mirrors the immuneACCESS table, restricted to in-frame sequences. Some clones are absent from its copies; in checked studies, under half trace to an unresolved V gene, and the reason for the others is unknown. For V, J and clone size, that table is used; D and trimming come from the DNA. Present in this sample are around 200,000 clones, 58% of which were seen just once. In total, the top ten clones hold 10% to 15% of the sample.

Via the germline V gene, CDR1 is SGHAT and CDR2 FQNNGV. Taken from cysteine to phenylalanine, the CDR3 has 12 residues. Only the CDR3 region is kept as DNA, spanning 36 bases read in frame from base 1. The germline ends are 9 bases apart after V is trimmed by 5 bases and J by 7 bases. This chain joins TRBV11-2 to TRBJ2-1; the D segment cannot be called with confidence. This material consisted of CD8+ T cells sorted from blood, taken at week 24, from a patient treated with tofacitinib. The TCR was taken from a human donor with alopecia areata. At the DNA level, the sequence is TGTGCCAGCAGCCAGACGCGGAATGAGCAGTTCTTC. The translation is CASSQTRNEQFF.